This TCR beta chain is drawn from a study of T cell changes during pregnancy in multiple sclerosis. This CDR3 has 15 residues. Germline CDR1 MDHEN, CDR2 SYDVKM. V was pared by 5 bases and J by 5 bases, with 19 bases between. The table came from immunoSEQ multiplex PCR; TCRdb's copy has only in-frame clones and leaves some out. Here the sample spans tens of thousands of clones, about 93% being singletons. This sample comprised CD4+ T cells from peripheral blood mononuclear cells, obtained in the second trimester of pregnancy. The genes are TRBV28 and TRBJ2-7, with D tentatively TRBD2 (6 bases). This receptor was taken from a female donor with multiple sclerosis, enrolled in a pregnancy study. The CDR3 DNA follows: TGTGCCAGCAGTAGACGGGGGACGGCGTCCCACGAGCAGTACTTC. Protein sequence: CASSRRGTASHEQYF.